This T cell receptor beta chain originates from a study of blood T cell repertoires in COVID-19 (dated by TCRdb to between 2020 and 2021). Context from the whole study: Samples from collaborators originated in the United States, Italy and Spain and spanned both the acute and convalescent phases of COVID-19. The sample metadata nearly always contained a de-identified subject ID, COVID-19 status, age in years and sex. HLA class I and class II types, where available, came from metadata supplied by the sample provider rather than from assay-based typing. The prospective study material was composed of cDNA or gDNA derived from T cells, B-cell-depleted T cells, or PBMCs. Samples were obtained from the ongoing ImmuneRACE study (first 160 participants) and from over 1,000 subjects provided by 6 global collaborators. The repertoires were made available in a free public database intended to serve as a resource for research on the immune response to SARS-CoV-2. Deeply sampled blood TCRbeta repertoires from subjects exposed to, actively infected with, or recovered from COVID-19 were included in the dataset.

The collaborating institutions used their own protocols to collect whole blood in K2EDTA tubes. Collaborator samples were shipped for TCRbeta analysis as frozen whole blood, isolated PBMCs, or DNA extracted from either sample type. In the case of this clone: Its cognate antigen has yet to be identified. Per-nucleotide qualities are absent, and no much larger clonotype sits a single base away.

Overall study outcomes, separate from this receptor: The quantity of clinical and demographic metadata differed by source and by participant and was supplied without curation.

TCRbeta CDR3 regions were amplified from genomic DNA by means of the immunoSEQ Assay, a bias-controlled multiplex PCR. As for the original processing: The number of nucleated cells in each sample was estimated by amplification of reference gene primers within the assay. To quantify the absolute abundance of each unique TCRbeta CDR3 rearrangement, sequence reads were collapsed and filtered. For each sample, productive Simpson clonality was calculated as the square root of Simpson's diversity index across productive rearrangements. In TCRdb, the immuneACCESS table is reduced to in-frame sequences with V and J assigned. These tables do not hold every clone; where another copy was compared, an unresolved V gene accounts for under half, and the others remain unexplained. V and J calls and clone size follow that table, whereas D and trimming were derived from the DNA. The sample has 390,000 or so clones on record, roughly 89% of them singletons. The ten biggest clones cover around 7% of the sample.

Reading from cysteine to phenylalanine, the CDR3 counts 15 amino acids. Only the CDR3 DNA is retained, 45 bases long and in frame from the first base. Clipping removes 0 bases from V and 9 bases from J, with 4 as the unmatched junction base count. The germline V gene sets CDR1 to ENHRY and CDR2 to SYGVKD. The sequenced sample was peripheral blood. The V and J genes are TRBV10-3 and TRBJ2-5; a stretch of 13 junction bases matches TRBD2. This clonotype was sampled from a man between 18 and 35 years old with active or convalescent COVID-19. The nucleotide sequence is given as TGTGCCATCAGTGAGTCCGGGACTAGCGGGGCGGCCCAGTACTTC. This gives the protein CAISESGTSGAAQYF.